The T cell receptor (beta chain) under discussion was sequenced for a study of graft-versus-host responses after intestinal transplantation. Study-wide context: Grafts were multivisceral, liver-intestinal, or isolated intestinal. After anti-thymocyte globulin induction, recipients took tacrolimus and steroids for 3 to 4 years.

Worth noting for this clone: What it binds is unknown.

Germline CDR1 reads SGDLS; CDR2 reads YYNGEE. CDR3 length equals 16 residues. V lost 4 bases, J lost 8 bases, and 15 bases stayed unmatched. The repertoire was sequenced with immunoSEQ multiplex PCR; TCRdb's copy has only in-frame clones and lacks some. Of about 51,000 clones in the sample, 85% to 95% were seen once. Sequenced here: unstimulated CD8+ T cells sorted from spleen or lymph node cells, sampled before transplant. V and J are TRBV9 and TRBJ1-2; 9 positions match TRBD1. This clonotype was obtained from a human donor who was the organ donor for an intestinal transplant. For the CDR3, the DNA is TGTGCCAGCAGCTCTCCAATGGCGGGGACAGGGATCGGCTACACCTTC. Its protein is CASSSPMAGTGIGYTF.